One and the same sample provided the 9 T cell receptor beta chains below, sequenced in a study of T cells in localized non-small cell lung cancer. Clones were read by immunoSEQ multiplex PCR, and TCRdb kept only the in-frame ones, dropping some. Of 20,000 to 25,000 clones detected, 75% to 90% appear once; the ten largest clones hold 22%. Here the sequenced sample was peripheral blood, taken before any cancer treatment. The receptors stem from a man aged 40 to 70 with stage I squamous cell lung carcinoma.

The chain couples TRBV14 to TRBJ2-7, with a possible D match to TRBD2 (5 bases). CDR3 length: 13 residues. Germline values: CDR1 SGHDN, CDR2 FVKESK. Trimming left V 5 bases short and J 6 bases short, with 14 bases between. CDR3 in DNA: TGTGCCAGCAGCAATGTAGCGCCTGGCGAGCAGTACTTC. Residues: CASSNVAPGEQYF.

This sequence joins TRBV9 and TRBJ2-3; D not resolved. Germline CDR1 is SGDLS and CDR2 is YYNGEE. CDR3 length: 15 amino acids. Trimming left V 0 bases short and J 1 base short, with 9 bases between. CDR3 coding DNA: TGTGCCAGCAGCGTAGGGGCTGGGGGCACAGATACGCAGTATTTT. It encodes CASSVGAGGTDTQYF.

The chain recombines TRBV25-1 with TRBJ2-3, with 8 bases fitting TRBD2. The germline V gene has CDR1 MGHDK and CDR2 SYGVNS. The CDR3 length is 15 residues. V lost 6 bases and J lost 2; bases outside the gene matches: 7. The CDR3 protein is CASSQAGGPTDTQYF. In DNA form, the CDR3 reads TGTGCCAGCAGCCAGGCGGGGGGCCCCACAGATACGCAGTATTTT.

This rearrangement joins TRBV4-2 to TRBJ2-4; no clear D. This CDR3 region has 15 residues. Per the germline V gene, CDR1 is LGHNA and CDR2 is YNFKEQ. The V and J ends lost 0 bases and 7 bases respectively, with 13 bases between them. The CDR3 protein is CASSQDLGVGNIQYF. DNA for the CDR3: TGTGCCAGCAGCCAAGATCTAGGAGTCGGGAACATTCAGTACTTC.

This chain uses TRBV10-3 with TRBJ2-1; perhaps TRBD1 as D (6 bases). The ends were cut back, 5 bases at V and 2 bases at J, with 19 bases in the middle. Germline CDR1 ENHRY, CDR2 SYGVKD. The CDR3 is 17 amino acids. The CDR3 loop is CAISPPGAFLAYNEQFF. The CDR3 bases are TGTGCCATCAGTCCGCCAGGGGCTTTCCTCGCCTACAATGAGCAGTTCTTC.

This rearrangement joins TRBV7-9 to TRBJ1-4, with no clear D. The CDR3 has 15 amino acids. Trimming removed 5 bases from V and 8 bases from J, with 18 bases in between. CDR1 and CDR2 (germline): SEHNR, FQNEAQ (reference sequence). Here the CDR3 DNA reads TGTGCCAGCAGCCCCTCCCCCGGATCCTTGGAAAAACTGTTTTTT. Translating it yields CASSPSPGSLEKLFF.

The chain links TRBV14 to TRBJ2-2; D perhaps matches TRBD1 (6 bases). From germline, CDR1 is SGHDN and CDR2 FVKESK. The ends were cut back, 4 bases at V and 1 base at J, with 16 bases in the middle. The CDR3 runs 17 residues. The CDR3 DNA sequence: TGTGCCAGCAGCCCCGATCCCGGGACACTGAACACCGGGGAGCTGTTTTTT. This codes for CASSPDPGTLNTGELFF.

DNA for the CDR3: TGTGCCAGCAGCTTGACAGTTCTCTCCTACGAGCAGTACTTC. It encodes CASSLTVLSYEQYF. The chain joins TRBV13 to TRBJ2-7, with a possible D match to TRBD1 (5 bases). The V end was cut by 3 bases, the J end by 0 bases, with 9 bases between. Germline CDR1 and CDR2: PRHDT and FYEKMQ (reference sequence). The CDR3 is 14 amino acids.

This clone was detected a few times. The chain has TRBV4-2 and TRBJ2-2, with D tentatively TRBD1 (7 bases). The CDR3 has 16 residues. Germline assignment: CDR1 LGHNA and CDR2 YNFKEQ. The V end lost 1 base, the J end lost 6 bases, and 15 bases lay between the germline ends. The CDR3 region is CASSQVSQGGAGELFF. The CDR3 DNA reads TGTGCCAGCAGCCAAGTGAGCCAGGGGGGCGCCGGGGAGCTGTTTTTT.